Sequencing of this T cell receptor (beta chain) was carried out in a study of T cells in Graves' hyperthyroidism and ophthalmopathy. Ten or more counts support this clonotype. This CDR3 has 13 residues. Germline CDR1 reads SNHLY; CDR2 reads FYNNEI. The V end lost 0 bases, the J end lost 7 bases, and 7 bases lay between the germline ends. There were TCR beta CDR3 regions amplified from RNA transcripts. The TCR CDR3 first-round RT-PCR relied on the HTBI primer set. TCRdb fed the multiplex PCR reads into MiXCR, producing one record per CDR3 protein. The table lists about 260,000 distinct CDR3 sequences, approximately 20% of them singletons, with approximately 60% in the top ten.

The V and J genes are TRBV2 and TRBJ2-1; no clear D. The sequence came from a man younger than 40 with Graves' ophthalmopathy. What was sequenced was blood. The CDR3 DNA is TGTGCCAGCAGTGAAGCTGGGTTGAATGAGCAGTTCTTC. Its protein is CASSEAGLNEQFF.